This T cell receptor (beta chain) derives from a study of blood T cells in healthy people across ages. Study-wide context: T cells yielded about one barcoded beta molecule per two cells through template switching.

Whole-study findings and limits: The percentage of naive T cells correlated strongly with TCR beta diversity.

Each sample yielded at least 6 million isolated PBMCs. Total RNA amounts of at least 5 micrograms were extracted per sample. This clonotype was picked up a small number of times. Its antigen is as yet unknown. Using a J-beta primer mix together with a sample-barcoded 5' primer, a second PCR was run for about 6 to 12 cycles. MiXCR, applied by TCRdb to the 5' RACE reads, yields one record per CDR3 protein. The sample has some 370,000 distinct CDR3 sequences; more than 45% are singletons. The TCR was taken from a man aged 55-75 years in good health. Material for sequencing was blood.

CDR3 nucleotide sequence: TGCAGCGTTGGCCAGGGTGGGTCCTACGAGCAGTACTTC. This gives the protein CSVGQGGSYEQYF. The rearrangement uses TRBV29-1 and TRBJ2-7, with D perhaps TRBD1 (5 bases). V lost 4 bases to trimming and J lost 1 base, with 11 bases between them. The CDR3 has 13 residues. The germline V gene encodes CDR1 SQVTM and CDR2 ANQGSEA.